These T cell receptor beta chains were read from a single sample in a study of blood T cells in healthy people across ages. MiXCR was run by TCRdb on the 5' RACE reads, yielding one entry per CDR3 protein. The top ten hold over 30% of the sample, which has about 640,000 distinct CDR3 sequences, 58% seen once. The sequencing sample was made of blood. The source of these receptors is a man between 60 and 70 years old in good health. Each CDR3 is given with its conserved first and last residue. The D gene is left open where the match is weak. Rows may omit the clone size; those that give it use once, few, many or a size class.

j_call clone_size d_call v_call cdr3_length cdr3_nt cdr3_aa
TRBJ2-5 NA TRBD1 TRBV12-3/TRBV12-4 15 TGTGCCAGCAGTACCTTACAGGGGAGAGAAGAGACCCAGTACTTC CASSTLQGREETQYF
TRBJ1-4 NA NA TRBV19 15 TGTGCCAGTAGTGTCTCCGGGACACAGAACGAAAAACTGTTTTTT CASSVSGTQNEKLFF
TRBJ1-2 NA NA TRBV15 16 TGTGCCACCAGCAGAGATCAGGCGGGGGTTAACTATGGCTACACCTTC CATSRDQAGVNYGYTF
TRBJ2-7 few NA TRBV29-1 13 TGCAGCGTTGGGTTAGCGTCTCCCTACGAGCAGTACTTC CSVGLASPYEQYF
TRBJ2-3 once TRBD2 TRBV25-1 16 TGTGCCAGCAGTGGATATAGCGGGGGGGATCCAGATACGCAGTATTTT CASSGYSGGDPDTQYF
TRBJ2-5 NA TRBD2 TRBV11-2 14 TGTGCCAGCAGCTTAGATCCTAGCGGGGAGACCCAGTACTTC CASSLDPSGETQYF
TRBJ2-5 once TRBD2 TRBV27 16 TGCCGCCAGCTCCGGACTAGATGTTTGAGGAAAGAGACCCAGTACTTC CRQLRTRCLRKETQYF
TRBJ2-5 once NA TRBV20-1 15 TGCAGTGCTAGGTCCCGACGAGCAGGTCTTGAGACCCAGTACTTC CSARSRRAGLETQYF
TRBJ2-1 NA NA TRBV5-5 15 TGTGCCAGCCTTCGGCAGGGGGGGGGCGGGAATGAGCAGTTCTTC CASLRQGGGGNEQFF
TRBJ2-5 NA NA TRBV9 15 TGTGCCAGCAGCGTAGCCGGGGGCCTTAAAGAGACCCAGTACTTC CASSVAGGLKETQYF